Presented here are 31 T cell receptor beta chains from one specimen sequenced in a study of OX40 agonist ivuxolimab in advanced cancers. Data came from immunoSEQ multiplex PCR; TCRdb stores just in-frame clones and leaves some out. The table shows roughly 83,000 clones, with more than 80% occurring only once. This sample comprised CD4+ or CD8+ T cells sorted from blood, obtained in a trial of the OX40 agonist ivuxolimab. The receptors here all came from an adult with an advanced solid tumor such as melanoma, head and neck, liver or kidney cancer.

The rearrangement joins TRBV21-1 to TRBJ1-4. TRBV21-1 is a recognized pseudogene. The CDR3 covers 17 residues. The CDR3 DNA is TGTGCCAGCAGCAAGGACGGCTATCCCCCGCTAAATGAAAAACTGTTTTTT. It specifies CASSKDGYPPLNEKLFF.

V and J are TRBV27 and TRBJ2-3; 7 bases map to TRBD2. Per the germline V gene, CDR1 is MNHEY and CDR2 is SMNVEV (reference sequence). Unmatched junction bases numbered 8, after V lost 5 bases and J lost 0 bases. This CDR3 spans 16 amino acids. The CDR3 coding sequence is TGTGCCAGCAGTGCCCGGACTAGTTCTAGCACAGATACGCAGTATTTT. This gives the protein CASSARTSSSTDTQYF.

The chain combines TRBV29-1 with TRBJ2-1; D is possibly TRBD1 (6 bases). Per the germline V gene, CDR1 is SQVTM and CDR2 is ANQGSEA. This CDR3 is 14 amino acids long. V lost 2 bases, J lost 4 bases, and 12 bases lay in between. As DNA, the CDR3 is TGCAGCGTTGAACCGGACAGCGTTTACAATGAGCAGTTCTTC. Amino acids: CSVEPDSVYNEQFF.

Concerning this clone itself: Other DNA sequences within the sample encode an identical CDR3. The V and J genes are TRBV5-4 and TRBJ2-3; D is ambiguous. The CDR3 has 12 residues. Per germline, CDR1 SGHNT and CDR2 YYREEE (reference sequence). V shed 4 bases and J shed 1 base, with 4 bases lying between them. CDR3 amino acids: CASSPGTDTQYF. DNA of the CDR3: TGTGCCAGCAGCCCCGGCACAGATACGCAGTATTTT.

The chain uses TRBV27 and TRBJ2-1; D is unresolved. Germline-derived CDR1 and CDR2 are MNHEY and SMNVEV (reference sequence). Trimming stripped 3 bases from V and 0 bases from J, with 12 bases between. The CDR3 sequence is 16 residues long. As DNA, the CDR3 is TGTGCCAGCAGTTTGTTCGGATATAGCTCCTACAATGAGCAGTTCTTC. It is translated as CASSLFGYSSYNEQFF.

This sequence joins TRBV28 and TRBJ1-5; D uncertain. Germline V gene sequence: CDR1 MDHEN, CDR2 SYDVKM. Trimming stripped 2 bases from V and 4 bases from J, with 12 bases between. This CDR3 has 15 residues. This CDR3 reads CASSLVSTKNQPQHF. The DNA of the CDR3 is TGTGCCAGCAGTTTAGTGTCTACAAAAAATCAGCCCCAGCATTTT.

V usage is TRBV7-2 and J usage is TRBJ2-4; 9 positions agree with TRBD1. The CDR3 is 16 amino acids. J gave up 7 bases and V 5 bases, and 12 bases lay outside the gene matches. Per the germline V gene, CDR1 is SGHTA and CDR2 is FQGNSA. DNA of the CDR3: TGTGCCAGCAGCCCGAGGGGGACAGGGAGTGGCAACATTCAGTACTTC. Translation gives CASSPRGTGSGNIQYF.

This clone was counted a single time. The chain carries TRBV6-5 and TRBJ2-7, with 7 positions matching TRBD2. This CDR3 is built from 14 residues. Germline CDR1 and CDR2: MNHEY and SVGAGI. Unmatched junction bases numbered 10, after V lost 6 bases and J lost 5 bases. CDR3 nucleotides: TGTGCCAGCAGGCCGACTAGCCCGGGCGACGAGCAGTACGTC. Translating gives CASRPTSPGDEQYV.

This clone was seen once. The chain uses TRBV5-4 and TRBJ2-1, with 8 bases that match TRBD2. This CDR3 has 14 residues. Germline-derived CDR1 and CDR2 are SGHNT and YYREEE (reference sequence). V lost 4 bases, J lost 8 bases, and 8 bases stayed unmatched. As DNA, the CDR3 is TGTGCCAGCAGCCCCTGGACTAGCACGGATGAGCAGTTCTTC. Protein: CASSPWTSTDEQFF.

The J gene is TRBJ1-5, the V gene TRBV6-6; no clear D gene. CDR1 is MNHNY, CDR2 SVGAGI, per germline (reference sequence). Trimming shortened V by 6 bases and J by 3 bases, and 15 bases separated the two germline ends. This CDR3 has 15 residues. DNA for the CDR3: TGTGCCAGCAGCCTAACCCGGTTTTTCAATCAGCCCCAGCATTTT. This codes for CASSLTRFFNQPQHF.

The CDR3 coding sequence is TGTGCCTGGGCGGGACAGGAGGGCAATGAGCAGTTCTTC. Encoded protein: CAWAGQEGNEQFF. The gene calls are TRBV30 and TRBJ2-1, with 8 bases that match TRBD1. The CDR3 sequence is 13 residues long. Germline trimming cut 5 bases from V and 6 bases from J; bases unmatched to any gene: 6. Germline CDR1 and CDR2: GTSNPN and SVGIG (reference sequence).

The CDR3 here is CAWSISRSNEQFF. The CDR3 DNA sequence: TGTGCCTGGAGTATCAGCAGGAGCAATGAGCAGTTCTTC. The rearrangement links TRBV30 to TRBJ2-1; unclear D gene. The CDR3 contains 13 residues. Trimming took 2 bases from V and 6 from J, leaving 11 bases between them. Germline CDR1 GTSNPN, CDR2 SVGIG (reference sequence). The full variable domain, its missing parts supplied by reference TRBV30 and TRBJ2-1, is SQTIHQWPATLVQPVGSPLSLECTVEGTSNPNLYWYRQAAGRGLQLLFYSVGIGQISSEVPQNLSASRPQDRQFILSSKKLLLSDSGFYLCAWSISRSNEQFFGPGTRLTVL.

CDR3 in amino acids: CASSVAGQGSNEQFF. The DNA of the CDR3 is TGTGCCAGCAGCGTAGCGGGACAGGGGTCCAATGAGCAGTTCTTC. V usage is TRBV9 and J usage is TRBJ2-1, with 10 positions matching TRBD1. Germline CDR1 is SGDLS and CDR2 is YYNGEE. V lost 0 bases, J lost 6 bases, and 3 bases stayed unmatched. This CDR3 contains 15 residues.

In DNA form, the CDR3 reads TGTGCCAGCAGCTCAGTTACTGGAAACACCATATATTTT. As protein: CASSSVTGNTIYF. The chain carries TRBV7-9 and TRBJ1-3; D gene uncertain. The V and J ends lost 4 bases and 2 bases respectively, with 6 bases between them. The CDR3 is made up of 13 amino acids. CDR1 and CDR2 from the germline V gene are SEHNR and FQNEAQ (reference sequence).

This clone was recorded once. The V call is TRBV19, the J call TRBJ1-5, with 8 bases lining up with TRBD1. The CDR3 has 17 residues. J was trimmed by 3 bases and V by 0 bases; bases with no gene match: 7. The germline gives CDR1 LNHDA, CDR2 SQIVND (reference sequence). The chain's CDR3 is CASSIDLRGPSNQPQHF. DNA of the CDR3: TGTGCCAGTAGTATAGATCTCAGGGGGCCCTCCAATCAGCCCCAGCATTTT.

This sequence joins TRBV19 and TRBJ1-1; perhaps TRBD1 as D (5 bases). V was shortened by 9 bases and J by 0 bases, with 8 bases between the two germline ends. The germline V gene encodes CDR1 LNHDA and CDR2 SQIVND (reference sequence). This CDR3 has 12 residues. CDR3 sequence (DNA): TGTGCCAGCCGACAGATGAACACTGAAGCTTTCTTT. Its protein is CASRQMNTEAFF.

The chain carries TRBV9 and TRBJ1-2, with D unclear. Germline CDR1 is SGDLS and CDR2 is YYNGEE. The CDR3 sequence is 11 residues long. Deletions cut 4 bases from V and 5 bases from J, with 6 bases between. DNA for the CDR3: TGTGCCAGCAGCCGACTATATGGCTACACCTTC. Encoded protein: CASSRLYGYTF.

The chain has TRBV25-1 and TRBJ2-3; 8 bases match TRBD1. The CDR3 contains 16 residues. Trimming at V came to 1 base and at J to 2 bases, leaving 5 bases not matched to a gene. Germline CDR1 and CDR2: MGHDK and SYGVNS. CDR3 residues: CASSEFDRGITDTQYF. The CDR3 DNA is TGTGCCAGCAGTGAATTTGACAGGGGTATCACAGATACGCAGTATTTT.

The chain combines TRBV28 with TRBJ1-5; D remains ambiguous. V was trimmed by 11 bases and J by 6 bases, leaving 20 bases between them. Germline V lookup: CDR1 MDHEN, CDR2 SYDVKM. The length of the CDR3 is 14 residues. CDR3 nucleotide sequence: TGTGCCTGCACCGGTCGAGGAGTCGGTCAGCCCCAGCATTTT. Translated: CACTGRGVGQPQHF. The full variable domain, completed using reference TRBV28 and TRBJ1-5, is DVKVTQSSRYLVKRTGEKVFLECVQDMDHENMFWYRQDPGLGLRLIYFSYDVKMKEKGDIPEGYSVSREKKERFSLILESASTNQTSMYLCACTGRGVGQPQHFGDGTRLSIL.

This sequence joins TRBV6-5 and TRBJ1-3; 8 bases line up with TRBD1. CDR3 length: 15 residues. The germline V gene encodes CDR1 MNHEY and CDR2 SVGAGI. V was pared by 4 bases and J by 11 bases, with 13 bases of the junction left unmatched. The CDR3 here is CASSLRTGYEEAIYF. The CDR3 nucleotides read TGTGCCAGCAGTTTGAGGACAGGGTACGAGGAGGCCATATATTTT.

This clone was seen just once. The chain carries TRBV5-6 and TRBJ2-1; 8 positions match TRBD1. The length of the CDR3 is 13 residues. V dropped 1 base and J dropped 8; count of bases not matched to a gene: 2. Per the germline V gene, CDR1 is SGHDT and CDR2 is YYEEEE. In nucleotides, the CDR3 is TGTGCCAGCAGCTTGCAGGGGGCCGATGAGCAGTTCTTC. This encodes CASSLQGADEQFF.

The gene calls are TRBV7-9 and TRBJ2-7; the D gene could be TRBD1 or TRBD2 (5 bases each). The CDR3 runs to 14 residues. Trimming shortened V by 3 bases and J by 3 bases, and 12 bases separated the two germline ends. CDR1 and CDR2 (germline): SEHNR, FQNEAQ (reference sequence). The CDR3 nucleotides are TGTGCCAGCAGCTTCCCCGGGGCCGGCTACGAGCAGTACTTC. Translating it yields CASSFPGAGYEQYF.

The rearrangement joins TRBV28 to TRBJ1-1; D might be TRBD1 (6 bases). The CDR3 contains 15 residues. V was trimmed by 4 bases and J by 5 bases, leaving 17 bases between them. CDR1 and CDR2 from the germline V gene are MDHEN and SYDVKM. The CDR3 loop reads CASSSPGQWRTEAFF. The CDR3 nucleotides are TGTGCCAGCAGTTCCCCCGGACAGTGGAGGACTGAAGCTTTCTTT.

This chain links TRBV28 with TRBJ1-5, with unresolved D. The V end lost 1 base, the J end lost 4 bases, and 11 bases lay between the germline ends. This CDR3 region has 15 residues. Germline V gives CDR1 MDHEN, CDR2 SYDVKM. CDR3 DNA sequence: TGTGCCAGCAGTTTATTCAGAGGATATAATCAGCCCCAGCATTTT. Its translation: CASSLFRGYNQPQHF. Together with reference TRBV28 and TRBJ1-5, the CDR3 gives the full variable domain: DVKVTQSSRYLVKRTGEKVFLECVQDMDHENMFWYRQDPGLGLRLIYFSYDVKMKEKGDIPEGYSVSREKKERFSLILESASTNQTSMYLCASSLFRGYNQPQHFGDGTRLSIL.

The genes are TRBV27 and TRBJ2-1; D might be TRBD1 (6 bases). Per the germline V gene, CDR1 is MNHEY and CDR2 is SMNVEV (reference sequence). This CDR3 has 16 residues. The V end was cut by 5 bases, the J end by 3 bases, with 17 bases between. The CDR3 bases are TGTGCCAGCAGTCCCCGGGCAGGGGATATCTACAATGAGCAGTTCTTC. This sequence encodes CASSPRAGDIYNEQFF.

A single count supports this clone. This chain connects TRBV19 to TRBJ1-6; D remains unclear. The CDR3 is 12 amino acids. Between the trimmed V and J ends, which lost 3 bases and 10 bases, there was a span of 7 bases. Germline V lookup: CDR1 LNHDA, CDR2 SQIVND (reference sequence). The CDR3 is CASSIDRSPLHF. CDR3 DNA sequence: TGTGCCAGTAGTATTGATCGGTCACCCCTCCACTTT.

This clone has only a few counts. The chain employs TRBV30 and TRBJ1-1; no clear D gene. Trimming stripped 3 bases from V and 0 bases from J, with 5 bases between. CDR3 length: 12 amino acids. CDR1 is GTSNPN, CDR2 SVGIG, per germline (reference sequence). The CDR3 DNA sequence: TGTGCCTGGAGCGTCATGAACACTGAAGCTTTCTTT. Its protein is CAWSVMNTEAFF.

The chain employs TRBV29-1 and TRBJ2-7, with TRBD1 matching 9 bases. V lost 7 bases to trimming and J lost 4 bases; unmatched junction nucleotides: 11. CDR3 length equals 14 residues. Germline lookup yields CDR1 SQVTM and CDR2 ANQGSEA. The chain's CDR3 is CSGGPGQGIYEQYF. In DNA form, the CDR3 reads TGCAGCGGGGGACCGGGACAGGGAATATACGAGCAGTACTTC.

This clone came up once. V and J are TRBV9 and TRBJ2-3; 7 positions agree with TRBD1. The germline CDR1 and CDR2 sequences are SGDLS and YYNGEE. The CDR3 covers 16 residues. V shed 3 bases and J 0 bases; nucleotides not matched to a gene: 7. This chain's CDR3 is CASSGGQVSSTDTQYF. For the CDR3, the DNA is TGTGCCAGCAGCGGTGGACAGGTCTCTAGCACAGATACGCAGTATTTT.

V and J are TRBV6-6 and TRBJ1-5; TRBD1 matches 10 bases. Trimming took 6 bases from V and 6 from J; bases not matched to a gene: 8. CDR1 MNHNY and CDR2 SVGAGI come from the germline V gene (reference sequence). This CDR3 spans 15 amino acids. The CDR3 sequence: CASSRGTGDVQPQHF. The CDR3 bases are TGTGCCAGCAGCAGGGGGACAGGGGATGTTCAGCCCCAGCATTTT.

This sequence joins TRBV30 and TRBJ2-1, with 8 bases aligning to TRBD2. Trimming at V came to 3 bases and at J to 3 bases, leaving 7 bases not matched to a gene. This CDR3 contains 15 residues. CDR1 and CDR2 from the germline V gene are GTSNPN and SVGIG (reference sequence). In nucleotides, the CDR3 is TGTGCCTGGAGCTTACTAGCGGAAGGCTACAATGAGCAGTTCTTC. Amino acid sequence: CAWSLLAEGYNEQFF.